The clone carrying this T cell receptor beta chain was detected many times. Per germline, CDR1 SGHKS and CDR2 YYEKEE (reference sequence). The V and J ends lost 0 bases and 3 bases, in that order; junction bases with no gene match: 6. The CDR3 is 15 amino acids. These data come from a study of human T cells and chemical hapten exposure. Overall study: Patients had diphenylcyclopropenone applied to the scalp weekly throughout the approximately 22-week study.

Unique molecular identifiers were attached to individual cDNA molecules during library preparation. Using its own MiXCR run on the RACE reads, TCRdb lists one record per CDR3 protein. The sample holds fewer than 140,000 distinct CDR3 sequences; approximately 12% are singletons and the top ten take over 1.5%. Time point described: pre-sensitization, week 0. Treatment: therapeutic diphenylcyclopropenone sensitization with weekly scalp DPC. Non-pregnant alopecia patients aged 18 to 70, suitable for DPC therapy. Here the sequenced sample was whole blood, taken in connection with sensitization to the hapten diphenylcyclopropenone (DPC). V and J are TRBV5-5 and TRBJ2-7; TRBD1 aligns across 7 bases. This clonotype originated in a woman aged 50 to 60 with alopecia areata. Some clones in this sample may be carry-over from other donors' samples. CDR3 residues: CASSLDTGQSYEQYF. The CDR3 region has the DNA TGTGCCAGCAGCTTGGACACGGGACAGAGCTACGAGCAGTACTTC.